Below are 10 T cell receptor beta chains sequenced from a single sample in a study of T-cell memory formation after mild COVID-19 (dated by TCRdb to the early 2020s). The library came from 5' RACE. TCRdb shows the sequencer as Illumina NovaSeq 6000. TCRdb cleaned the public reads at Q25 with fastp, built clones with MiXCR and kept in-frame beta chains. CDR3 protein duplicates are merged, each entry listing the most common genes and DNA. In all, the sample holds approximately 60,000 distinct CDR3 sequences, and over 8.5% of those were seen once. The top ten clones comprise about 1% of the sample. Sequenced sample: PBMCs or a T cell subset sorted from them (not recorded which). The receptors here all came from a man aged 18 to 29 who had mild COVID-19 (a few samples of this study predate the infection). The sample titles of this study are shuffled in the database, so cell type and time point are left out; the donor was told from shared clones.

This clonotype was detected many times. This sequence joins TRBV6-5 and TRBJ2-3, with unresolved D. Per the germline V gene, CDR1 is MNHEY and CDR2 is SVGAGI. The CDR3 totals 14 residues. V gave up 4 bases and J gave up 4 bases, with 12 bases separating them. The CDR3 is CASSSSPGPDTQYF. CDR3 bases: TGTGCCAGCAGTTCCTCACCGGGCCCAGATACGCAGTATTTT.

This CDR3 is CASREKLDSPLHF. The DNA of the CDR3 is TGTGCCAGCAGGGAGAAATTGGATTCACCCCTCCACTTT. V is TRBV6-5 and J is TRBJ1-6; D gene unclear. Trimming pared 6 bases from V and 8 bases from J, leaving 11 bases between. This CDR3 region has 13 residues. Germline-derived CDR1 and CDR2 are MNHEY and SVGAGI.

This chain joins TRBV24-1 and TRBJ2-3; 9 bases fit TRBD1. Germline values: CDR1 KGHDR, CDR2 SFDVKD. Trimming removed 3 bases from V and 1 base from J; junction bases left unmatched: 10. The CDR3 covers 18 residues. The CDR3 loop is CATSDPAGTGMGTDTQYF. For the CDR3, the DNA is TGTGCCACCAGTGATCCGGCCGGGACAGGGATGGGCACAGATACGCAGTATTTT.

Many counts were recorded for this clonotype. The chain links TRBV3-1 to TRBJ2-2; D unresolved. This CDR3 has 14 residues. V shed 4 bases and J shed 4 bases, with 10 bases lying between them. Germline V gives CDR1 LGHDT, CDR2 YNNKEL (reference sequence). The CDR3 region is CASSLKSVTGELFF. The CDR3 DNA is TGTGCCAGCAGCCTCAAGAGCGTCACCGGGGAGCTGTTTTTT.

This clonotype was counted many times. The chain is built from TRBV3-1 and TRBJ2-5; perhaps TRBD1 as D (6 bases). Looked up from germline, CDR1 is LGHDT and CDR2 is YNNKEL (reference sequence). This CDR3 region has 13 residues. The V gene lost 3 bases and the J gene lost 2 bases, with 7 bases spanning the gap. DNA for the CDR3: TGTGCCAGCAGCCAGGACAGTCAAGAGACCCAGTACTTC. Translation gives CASSQDSQETQYF.

This chain links TRBV6-2 or TRBV6-3 with TRBJ2-5; D is unclear. Germline V gives CDR1 MNHEY, CDR2 SVGEGT. The V and J ends lost 3 bases and 5 bases respectively, with 13 bases between them. The CDR3 has 14 residues. The CDR3 nucleotides are TGTGCCAGCAGTTATTACGACCTGGGGGAGACCCAGTACTTC. Its protein product is CASSYYDLGETQYF.

The gene calls are TRBV6-4 and TRBJ2-7, with unresolved D. V shed 6 bases and J shed 4 bases, with 7 bases lying between them. The CDR3 loop spans 11 amino acids. Germline lookup yields CDR1 MRHNA and CDR2 SNTAGT. CDR3 nucleotides: TGTGCCAGCAGGATGCTATACGAGCAGTACTTC. The encoded protein is CASRMLYEQYF.

This clonotype was found a few times. V is TRBV7-2 and J is TRBJ1-2; D perhaps matches TRBD1 (5 bases). Germline CDR1 reads SGHTA; CDR2 reads FQGNSA. This CDR3 is built from 13 residues. Trimming cost V 5 bases and J 6 bases, with 13 bases left between them. The CDR3 nucleotides read TGTGCCAGCAGCACCGGCAGGGACGATGGCTACACCTTC. Translation: CASSTGRDDGYTF. Together with reference TRBV7-2 and TRBJ1-2, the CDR3 gives the full variable domain: GAGVSQSPSNKVTEKGKDVELRCDPISGHTALYWYRQSLGQGLEFLIYFQGNSAPDKSGLPSDRFSAERTGGSVSTLTIQRTQQEDSAVYLCASSTGRDDGYTFGSGTRLTVV.

A note on this clonotype: A much larger clone differs from this one at a single base, so this may be a read error. CDR3 loop: CAIGEGTSGQETQYF. CDR3 DNA sequence: TGTGCCATCGGTGAAGGGACTAGCGGGCAAGAGACCCAGTACTTC. The chain employs TRBV10-3 and TRBJ2-5; 12 bases are a match to TRBD2. The CDR3 has 15 amino acids. Per germline, CDR1 ENHRY and CDR2 SYGVKD.

This clonotype turned up a few times. The chain joins TRBV18 to TRBJ2-5, with D uncertain. This CDR3 has 13 amino acids. CDR1 KGHSH and CDR2 LQKENI come from the germline V gene. V lost 3 bases to trimming and J lost 1 base, with 6 bases between them. Here the CDR3 DNA reads TGTGCCAGCTCACCTGACCTCCAAGAGACCCAGTACTTC. Protein: CASSPDLQETQYF.